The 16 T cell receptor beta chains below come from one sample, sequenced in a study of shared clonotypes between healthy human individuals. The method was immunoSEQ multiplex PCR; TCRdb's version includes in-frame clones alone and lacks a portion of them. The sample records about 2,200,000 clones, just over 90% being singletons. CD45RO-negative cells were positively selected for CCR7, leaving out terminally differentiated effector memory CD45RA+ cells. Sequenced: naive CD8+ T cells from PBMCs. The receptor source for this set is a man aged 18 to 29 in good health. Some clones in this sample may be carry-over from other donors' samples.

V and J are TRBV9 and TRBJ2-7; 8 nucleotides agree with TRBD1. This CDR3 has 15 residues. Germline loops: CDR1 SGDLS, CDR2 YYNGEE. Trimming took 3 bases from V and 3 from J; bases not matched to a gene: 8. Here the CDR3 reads CASSAGGTGDYEQYF. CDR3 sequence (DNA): TGTGCCAGCAGCGCAGGGGGGACAGGAGACTACGAGCAGTACTTC.

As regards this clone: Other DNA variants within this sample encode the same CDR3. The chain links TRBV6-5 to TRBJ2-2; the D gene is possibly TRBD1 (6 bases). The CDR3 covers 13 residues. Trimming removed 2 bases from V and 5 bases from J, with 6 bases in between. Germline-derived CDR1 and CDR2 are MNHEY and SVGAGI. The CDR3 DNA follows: TGTGCCAGCAGTTACACAGGGACCGGGGAGCTGTTTTTT. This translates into CASSYTGTGELFF.

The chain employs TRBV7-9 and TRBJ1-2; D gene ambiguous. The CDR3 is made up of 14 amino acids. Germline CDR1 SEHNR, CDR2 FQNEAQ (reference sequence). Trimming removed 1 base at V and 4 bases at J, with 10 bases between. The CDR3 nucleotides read TGTGCCAGCAGCTTAGATATGACGCCCTATGGCTACACCTTC. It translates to CASSLDMTPYGYTF. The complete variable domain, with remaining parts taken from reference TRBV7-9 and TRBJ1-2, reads DTGVSQNPRHKITKRGQNVTFRCDPISEHNRLYWYRQTLGQGPEFLTYFQNEAQLEKSRLLSDRFSAERPKGSFSTLEIQRTEQGDSAMYLCASSLDMTPYGYTFGSGTRLTVV.

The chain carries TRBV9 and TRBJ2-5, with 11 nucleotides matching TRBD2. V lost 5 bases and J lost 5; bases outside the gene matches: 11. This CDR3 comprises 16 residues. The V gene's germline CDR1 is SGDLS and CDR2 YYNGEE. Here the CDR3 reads CASSAPSGRTWETQYF. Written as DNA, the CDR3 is TGTGCCAGCAGTGCCCCTAGCGGGAGGACGTGGGAGACCCAGTACTTC.

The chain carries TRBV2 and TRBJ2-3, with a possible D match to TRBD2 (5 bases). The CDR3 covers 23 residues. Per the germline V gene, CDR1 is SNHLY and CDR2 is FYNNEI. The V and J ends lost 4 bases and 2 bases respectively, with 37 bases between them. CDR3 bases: TGTGCCAGCAGTGGTTCAGGTACCCTTGTTTCGCCCGGGGTCGCTCCCTACACAGATACGCAGTATTTT. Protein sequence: CASSGSGTLVSPGVAPYTDTQYF.

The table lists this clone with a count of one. The CDR3 reads CASSSHLLLYNEQFF. CDR3 coding DNA: TGTGCCAGCAGCTCACATTTGTTACTCTACAATGAGCAGTTCTTC. The V and J genes are TRBV7-9 and TRBJ2-1; D uncertain. CDR1 SEHNR and CDR2 FQNEAQ come from the germline V gene (reference sequence). The V gene lost 4 bases and the J gene lost 3 bases, with 13 bases spanning the gap. The CDR3 is 15 amino acids. The whole variable domain, remainder taken from reference TRBV7-9 and TRBJ2-1, is DTGVSQNPRHKITKRGQNVTFRCDPISEHNRLYWYRQTLGQGPEFLTYFQNEAQLEKSRLLSDRFSAERPKGSFSTLEIQRTEQGDSAMYLCASSSHLLLYNEQFFGPGTRLTVL.

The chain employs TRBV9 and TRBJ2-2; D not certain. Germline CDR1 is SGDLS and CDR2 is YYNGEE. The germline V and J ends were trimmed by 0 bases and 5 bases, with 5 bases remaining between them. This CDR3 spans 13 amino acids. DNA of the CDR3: TGTGCCAGCAGCGTAGTACAGACCGGGGAGCTGTTTTTT. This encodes CASSVVQTGELFF. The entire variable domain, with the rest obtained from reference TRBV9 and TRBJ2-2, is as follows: DSGVTQTPKHLITATGQRVTLRCSPRSGDLSVYWYQQSLDQGLQFLIQYYNGEERAKGNILERFSAQQFPDLHSELNLSSLELGDSALYFCASSVVQTGELFFGEGSRLTVL.

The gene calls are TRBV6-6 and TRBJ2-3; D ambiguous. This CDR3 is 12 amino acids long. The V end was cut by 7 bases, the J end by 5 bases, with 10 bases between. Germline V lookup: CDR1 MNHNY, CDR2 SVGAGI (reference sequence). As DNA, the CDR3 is TGTGCCAGCATGGAGAGTATAGATACGCAGTATTTT. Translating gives CASMESIDTQYF.

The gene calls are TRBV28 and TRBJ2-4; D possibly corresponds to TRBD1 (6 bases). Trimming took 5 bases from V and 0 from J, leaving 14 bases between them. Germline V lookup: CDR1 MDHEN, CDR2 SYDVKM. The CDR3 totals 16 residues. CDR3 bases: TGTGCCAGCAGTCCTACAGGACAGCTAGCCAAAAACATTCAGTACTTC. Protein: CASSPTGQLAKNIQYF.

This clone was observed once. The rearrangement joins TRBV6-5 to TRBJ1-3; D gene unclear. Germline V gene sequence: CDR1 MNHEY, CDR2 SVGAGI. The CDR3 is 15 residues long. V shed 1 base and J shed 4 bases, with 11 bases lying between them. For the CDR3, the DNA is TGTGCCAGCAGTTACTTGCCGGATTCAGGAAACACCATATATTTT. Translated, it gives CASSYLPDSGNTIYF.

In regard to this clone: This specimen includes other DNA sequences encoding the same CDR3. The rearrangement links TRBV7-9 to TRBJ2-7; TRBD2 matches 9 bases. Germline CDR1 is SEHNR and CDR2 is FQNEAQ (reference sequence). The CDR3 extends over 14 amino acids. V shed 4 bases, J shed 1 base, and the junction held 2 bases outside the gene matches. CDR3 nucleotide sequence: TGTGCCAGCAGCTATAGCGGGAGTTCCTACGAGCAGTACTTC. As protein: CASSYSGSSYEQYF.

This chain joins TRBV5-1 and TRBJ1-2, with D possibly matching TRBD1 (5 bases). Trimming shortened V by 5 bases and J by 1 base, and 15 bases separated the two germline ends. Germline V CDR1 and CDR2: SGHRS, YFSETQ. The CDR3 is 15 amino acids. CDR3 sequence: CASRLLLTVNYGYTF. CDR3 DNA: TGCGCCAGCAGATTACTATTGACAGTTAACTATGGCTACACCTTC.

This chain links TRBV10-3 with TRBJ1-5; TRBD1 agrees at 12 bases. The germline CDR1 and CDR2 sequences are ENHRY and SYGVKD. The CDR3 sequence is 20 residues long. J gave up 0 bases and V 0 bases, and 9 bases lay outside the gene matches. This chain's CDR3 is CAISESSRDRGPYSNQPQHF. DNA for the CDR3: TGTGCCATCAGTGAGTCGAGCCGGGACAGGGGGCCATATAGCAATCAGCCCCAGCATTTT.

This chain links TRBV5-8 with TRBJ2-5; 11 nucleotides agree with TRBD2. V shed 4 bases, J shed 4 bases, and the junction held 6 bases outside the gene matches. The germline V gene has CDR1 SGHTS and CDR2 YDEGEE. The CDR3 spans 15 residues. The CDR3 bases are TGTGCCAGCAGCCCCGGGACTAGCGGAGGAGAGACCCAGTACTTC. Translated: CASSPGTSGGETQYF.

CDR3 in DNA: TGTGCCAGCAGCGTAGACAGCTCTGAAGCTTTCTTT. This codes for CASSVDSSEAFF. The chain links TRBV9 to TRBJ1-1; no firm D call. V was cut by 0 bases and J by 6 bases, with 6 bases left in between. Germline V gives CDR1 SGDLS, CDR2 YYNGEE. The CDR3 length is 12 residues. Variable domain in full (rest from reference TRBV9 and TRBJ1-1): DSGVTQTPKHLITATGQRVTLRCSPRSGDLSVYWYQQSLDQGLQFLIQYYNGEERAKGNILERFSAQQFPDLHSELNLSSLELGDSALYFCASSVDSSEAFFGQGTRLTVV.

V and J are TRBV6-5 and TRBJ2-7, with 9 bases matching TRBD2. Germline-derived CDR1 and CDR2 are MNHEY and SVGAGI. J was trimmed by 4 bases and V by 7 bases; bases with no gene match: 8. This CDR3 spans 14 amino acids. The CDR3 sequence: CASKFGSGSYEQYF. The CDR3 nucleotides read TGTGCCAGCAAATTTGGTAGCGGGAGTTACGAGCAGTACTTC.